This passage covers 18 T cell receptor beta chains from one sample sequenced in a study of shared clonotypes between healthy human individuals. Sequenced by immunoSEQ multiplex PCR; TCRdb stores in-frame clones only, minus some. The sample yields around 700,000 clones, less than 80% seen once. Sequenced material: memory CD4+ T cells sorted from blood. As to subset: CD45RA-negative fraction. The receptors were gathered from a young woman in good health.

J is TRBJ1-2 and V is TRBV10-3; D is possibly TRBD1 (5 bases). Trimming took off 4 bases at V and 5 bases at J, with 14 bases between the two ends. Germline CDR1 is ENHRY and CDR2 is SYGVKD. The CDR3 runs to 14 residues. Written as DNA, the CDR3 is TGTGCCATCAGTGGTGGCAGGGTAACGTATGGCTACACCTTC. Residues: CAISGGRVTYGYTF.

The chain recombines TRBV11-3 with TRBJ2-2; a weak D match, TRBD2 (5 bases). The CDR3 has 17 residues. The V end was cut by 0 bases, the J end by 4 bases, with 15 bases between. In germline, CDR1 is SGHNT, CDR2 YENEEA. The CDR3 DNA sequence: TGTGCCAGCAGCTTAGAAATTGGGCTAGAGGGCACCGGGGAGCTGTTTTTT. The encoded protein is CASSLEIGLEGTGELFF.

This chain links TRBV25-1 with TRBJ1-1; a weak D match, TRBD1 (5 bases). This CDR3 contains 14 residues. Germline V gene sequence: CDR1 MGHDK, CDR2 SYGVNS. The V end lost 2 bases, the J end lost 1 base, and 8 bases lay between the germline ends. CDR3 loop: CASSEQTGNTEAFF. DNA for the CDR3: TGTGCCAGCAGTGAACAAACAGGGAACACTGAAGCTTTCTTT.

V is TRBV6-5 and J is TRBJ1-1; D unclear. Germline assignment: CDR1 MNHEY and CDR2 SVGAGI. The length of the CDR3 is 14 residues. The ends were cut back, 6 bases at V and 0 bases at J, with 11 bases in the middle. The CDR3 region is CASSLSGMNTEAFF. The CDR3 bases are TGTGCCAGCAGCCTCAGTGGCATGAACACTGAAGCTTTCTTT.

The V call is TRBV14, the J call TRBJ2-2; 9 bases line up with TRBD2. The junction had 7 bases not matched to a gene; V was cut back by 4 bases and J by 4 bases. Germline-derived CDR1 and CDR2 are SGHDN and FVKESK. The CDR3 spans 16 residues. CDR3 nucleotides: TGTGCCAGCAGCCCACGACTAGCGGAATTCACCGGGGAGCTGTTTTTT. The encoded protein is CASSPRLAEFTGELFF.

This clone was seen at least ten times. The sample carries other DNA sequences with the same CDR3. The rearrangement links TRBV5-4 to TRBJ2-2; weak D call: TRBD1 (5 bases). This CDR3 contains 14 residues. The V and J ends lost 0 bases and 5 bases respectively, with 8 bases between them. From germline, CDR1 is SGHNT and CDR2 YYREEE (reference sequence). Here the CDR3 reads CASSLAGATGELFF. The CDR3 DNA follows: TGTGCCAGCAGCTTGGCTGGGGCAACCGGGGAGCTGTTTTTT.

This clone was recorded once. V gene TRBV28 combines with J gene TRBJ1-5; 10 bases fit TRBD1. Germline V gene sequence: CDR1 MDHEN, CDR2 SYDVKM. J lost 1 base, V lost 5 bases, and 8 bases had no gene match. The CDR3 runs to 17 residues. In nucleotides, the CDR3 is TGTGCCAGCAGTCCACTGGACAGGGGGGGAAGCAATCAGCCCCAGCATTTT. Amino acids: CASSPLDRGGSNQPQHF. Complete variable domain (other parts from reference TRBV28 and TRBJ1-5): DVKVTQSSRYLVKRTGEKVFLECVQDMDHENMFWYRQDPGLGLRLIYFSYDVKMKEKGDIPEGYSVSREKKERFSLILESASTNQTSMYLCASSPLDRGGSNQPQHFGDGTRLSIL.

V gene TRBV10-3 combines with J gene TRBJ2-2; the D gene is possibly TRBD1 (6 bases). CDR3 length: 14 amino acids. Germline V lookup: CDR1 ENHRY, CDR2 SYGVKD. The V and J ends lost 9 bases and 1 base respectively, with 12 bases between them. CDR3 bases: TGTGCCATACATCCGGGACAGAACACCGGGGAGCTGTTTTTT. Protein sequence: CAIHPGQNTGELFF.

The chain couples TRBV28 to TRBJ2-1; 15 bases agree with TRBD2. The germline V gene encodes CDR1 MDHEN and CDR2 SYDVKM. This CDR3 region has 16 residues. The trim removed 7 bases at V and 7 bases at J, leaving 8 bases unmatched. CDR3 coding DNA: TGTGCCAGCACCGGATCCGGGACTAGCGGGAGGAATGAGCAGTTCTTC. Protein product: CASTGSGTSGRNEQFF.

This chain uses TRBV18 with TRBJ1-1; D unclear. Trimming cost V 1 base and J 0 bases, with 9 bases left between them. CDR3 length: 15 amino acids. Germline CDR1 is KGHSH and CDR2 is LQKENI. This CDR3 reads CASSPLRTMNTEAFF. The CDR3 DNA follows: TGTGCCAGCTCACCACTAAGGACTATGAACACTGAAGCTTTCTTT.

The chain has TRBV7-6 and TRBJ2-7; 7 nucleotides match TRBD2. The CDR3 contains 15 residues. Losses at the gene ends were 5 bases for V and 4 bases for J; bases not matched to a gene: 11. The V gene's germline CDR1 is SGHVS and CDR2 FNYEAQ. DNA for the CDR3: TGTGCCAGCAGCAAAATGGGCGGGAGCACGTACGAGCAGTACTTC. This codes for CASSKMGGSTYEQYF.

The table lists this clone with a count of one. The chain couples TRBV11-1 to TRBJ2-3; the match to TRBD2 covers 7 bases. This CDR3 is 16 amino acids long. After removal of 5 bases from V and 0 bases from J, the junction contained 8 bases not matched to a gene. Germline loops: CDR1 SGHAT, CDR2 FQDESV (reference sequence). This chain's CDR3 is CASSPTLAESTDTQYF. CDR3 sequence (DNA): TGTGCCAGCAGCCCAACCCTAGCGGAGAGCACAGATACGCAGTATTTT.

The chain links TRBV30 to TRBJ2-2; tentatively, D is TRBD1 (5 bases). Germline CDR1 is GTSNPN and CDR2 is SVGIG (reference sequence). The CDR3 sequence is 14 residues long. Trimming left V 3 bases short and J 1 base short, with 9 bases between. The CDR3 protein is CAWRNTGNTGELFF. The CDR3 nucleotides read TGTGCCTGGAGGAACACAGGGAACACCGGGGAGCTGTTTTTT.

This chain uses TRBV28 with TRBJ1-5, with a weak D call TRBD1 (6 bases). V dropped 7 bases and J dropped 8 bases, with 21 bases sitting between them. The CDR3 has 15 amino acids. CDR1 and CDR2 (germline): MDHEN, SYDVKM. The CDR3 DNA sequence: TGTGCCAGCACCCTAAACAGGGAAACCGTTAAGCCCCAGCATTTT. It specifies CASTLNRETVKPQHF.

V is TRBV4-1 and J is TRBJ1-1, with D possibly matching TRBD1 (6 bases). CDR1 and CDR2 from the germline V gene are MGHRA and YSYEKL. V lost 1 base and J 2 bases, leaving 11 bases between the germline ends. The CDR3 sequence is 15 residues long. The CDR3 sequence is CASSQGQGKNTEAFF. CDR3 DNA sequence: TGCGCCAGCAGCCAAGGTCAGGGGAAAAACACTGAAGCTTTCTTT.

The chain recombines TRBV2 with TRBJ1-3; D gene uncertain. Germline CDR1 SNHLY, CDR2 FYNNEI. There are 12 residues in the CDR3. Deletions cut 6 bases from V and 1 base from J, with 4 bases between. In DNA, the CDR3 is TGTGCCAGCAGGGCGTCTGGAAACACCATATATTTT. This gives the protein CASRASGNTIYF.

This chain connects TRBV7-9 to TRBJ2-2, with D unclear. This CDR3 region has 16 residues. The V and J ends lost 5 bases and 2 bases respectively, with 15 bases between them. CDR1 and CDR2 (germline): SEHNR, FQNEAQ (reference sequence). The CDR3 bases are TGTGCCAGCAGCCCGTACAGATTTATCAACACCGGGGAGCTGTTTTTT. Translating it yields CASSPYRFINTGELFF.

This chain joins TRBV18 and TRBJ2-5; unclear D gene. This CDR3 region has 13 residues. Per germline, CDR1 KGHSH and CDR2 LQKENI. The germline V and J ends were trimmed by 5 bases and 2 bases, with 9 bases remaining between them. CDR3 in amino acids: CASSTDTQETQYF. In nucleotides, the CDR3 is TGTGCCAGCTCAACCGACACTCAAGAGACCCAGTACTTC.